Below, 22 T cell receptor beta chains from the same sample are listed, as sequenced in a study of T cell repertoires in cytomegalovirus infection. Their antigens remain unidentified. Using its own MiXCR run on the reads, TCRdb lists one record per CDR3 protein. This table has approximately 1,000,000 distinct CDR3 sequences, roughly 30% appearing once. The input for sequencing was cultured CD8+ T cells from PBMCs, taken from culture after CMV antigen stimulation. The receptors stem from a human donor in good health (CMV status not recorded). Some clones in this sample may be carry-over from other donors' samples.

This clonotype was counted ten times or more. The chain links TRBV4-1 to TRBJ2-1; the D gene is possibly TRBD2 (5 bases). Germline values: CDR1 MGHRA, CDR2 YSYEKL. Trimming left V 5 bases short and J 3 bases short, with 11 bases between. The CDR3 has 14 amino acids. CDR3 amino acids: CASSIRTGYNEQFF. The CDR3 bases are TGCGCCAGCAGCATCCGGACTGGCTACAATGAGCAGTTCTTC.

V is TRBV19 and J is TRBJ2-2, with no clear D. V was trimmed by 6 bases and J by 3 bases, leaving 11 bases between them. This CDR3 has 14 amino acids. Germline CDR1 and CDR2: LNHDA and SQIVND (reference sequence). The CDR3 reads CASSAGMYTGELFF. CDR3 bases: TGTGCCAGTAGCGCAGGCATGTACACCGGGGAGCTGTTTTTT.

This clonotype appeared many times. The chain couples TRBV7-8 to TRBJ2-1; 14 bases align to TRBD2. This CDR3 spans 17 amino acids. Per the germline V gene, CDR1 is SGHVS and CDR2 is FQNEAQ. J lost 8 bases, V lost 1 base, and 7 bases had no gene match. CDR3 amino acids: CASSLGLAGGGRYEQFF. As DNA, the CDR3 is TGTGCCAGCAGCTTAGGACTAGCGGGGGGGGGGCGTTATGAGCAGTTCTTC.

This clonotype was seen only a few times. V is TRBV27 and J is TRBJ2-5, with D perhaps matching TRBD1 (6 bases). V was cut by 7 bases and J by 4 bases, with 7 bases left in between. The germline V gene has CDR1 MNHEY and CDR2 SMNVEV (reference sequence). The CDR3 runs to 11 residues. The CDR3 DNA follows: TGTGCCAGCAAAGGGGGAGAGACCCAGTACTTC. Translating gives CASKGGETQYF.

The chain is built from TRBV7-9 and TRBJ1-1; D is perhaps TRBD1 (5 bases). Germline lookup yields CDR1 SEHNR and CDR2 FQNEAQ (reference sequence). V was trimmed by 3 bases and J by 1 base, leaving 12 bases between them. This CDR3 contains 15 residues. The CDR3 DNA reads TGTGCCAGCAGCTTCCGGGACGGAGAGAACACTGAAGCTTTCTTT. It encodes CASSFRDGENTEAFF.

The V and J genes are TRBV7-9 and TRBJ2-5; D gene uncertain. Trimming took 5 bases from V and 5 from J, leaving 15 bases between them. The CDR3 spans 14 residues. Germline V gives CDR1 SEHNR, CDR2 FQNEAQ (reference sequence). In DNA, the CDR3 is TGTGCCAGCAGCCTGGCTTGGGTTTGGGAGACCCAGTACTTC. Translated, it gives CASSLAWVWETQYF.

J is TRBJ2-1 and V is TRBV6-2 or TRBV6-3; D is unresolved. V dropped 2 bases and J dropped 5 bases, with 7 bases sitting between them. The CDR3 spans 13 residues. Germline CDR1 and CDR2: MNHEY and SVGEGT. The CDR3 bases are TGTGCCAGCAGTTACAATATTAACAATGAGCAGTTCTTC. Translated: CASSYNINNEQFF.

This clonotype was counted many times. The V call is TRBV7-2, the J call TRBJ2-7; D ambiguous. Germline V gene sequence: CDR1 SGHTA, CDR2 FQGNSA. The CDR3 is 17 amino acids. V lost 5 bases, J lost 0 bases, and 20 bases lay in between. CDR3 protein: CASSPSPRHESSYEQYV. The CDR3 DNA is TGTGCCAGCAGCCCGTCCCCCCGGCACGAGAGCTCCTACGAGCAGTACGTC.

This clonotype was seen a handful of times. The V and J genes are TRBV5-6 and TRBJ1-1; 9 nucleotides match TRBD1. CDR1 is SGHDT, CDR2 YYEEEE, per germline. This CDR3 spans 15 amino acids. The V segment lost 6 bases and the J segment 7 bases; nucleotides outside the gene matches: 13. CDR3 in DNA: TGTGCCAGCATCACCCGGGACAGGGACATCGGTGAAGCTTTCTTT. Translation: CASITRDRDIGEAFF. The whole variable domain, filled in from reference TRBV5-6 and TRBJ1-1, reads DAGVTQSPTHLIKTRGQQVTLRCSPKSGHDTVSWYQQALGQGPQFIFQYYEEEERQRGNFPDRFSGHQFPNYSSELNVNALLLGDSALYLCASITRDRDIGEAFFGQGTRLTVV.

The rearrangement joins TRBV6-2 or TRBV6-3 to TRBJ2-1; 11 positions agree with TRBD2. Germline CDR1 MNHEY, CDR2 SVGEGT. The V and J ends lost 4 bases and 5 bases, in that order; junction bases with no gene match: 10. The CDR3 covers 17 residues. The CDR3 is CASSFQLAGVLNNEQFF. For the CDR3, the DNA is TGTGCCAGCAGTTTCCAACTAGCGGGGGTCTTGAACAATGAGCAGTTCTTC.

This clonotype was seen at least ten times. V and J are TRBV12-3 or TRBV12-4 and TRBJ1-5; a possible D gene is TRBD1 (5 bases). V lost 3 bases and J lost 7, with 13 bases in between. This CDR3 is built from 14 residues. CDR3 sequence: CASSFRGREQPQHF. The CDR3 DNA reads as TGTGCCAGCAGTTTTAGGGGACGGGAACAGCCCCAGCATTTT.

This clonotype was recorded at least ten times. This chain links TRBV27 with TRBJ2-3, with 10 bases identical to TRBD1. J lost 5 bases, V lost 3 bases, and 14 bases had no gene match. The germline V gene has CDR1 MNHEY and CDR2 SMNVEV (reference sequence). The CDR3 is 18 residues long. The CDR3: CASSFLPQTGGLGDTQYF. The DNA of the CDR3 is TGTGCCAGCAGTTTCCTCCCCCAGACAGGGGGCTTAGGAGATACGCAGTATTTT.

Of note for this clonotype: A junction end diverges from the germline sequence, so it may reflect a read error. The chain has TRBV5-5 and TRBJ2-6; perhaps TRBD1 as D (5 bases). This CDR3 comprises 15 residues. Germline CDR1 is SGHKS and CDR2 is YYEKEE (reference sequence). The CDR3 region is CASRDSGSGANVLTF. CDR3 coding DNA: TGTGCCAGCAGAGACTCAGGGTCTGGGGCCAACGTCCTAACTTTC.

This sequence joins TRBV6-6 and TRBJ1-1; D is unclear. V was clipped by 0 bases and J by 4 bases, with 9 bases between them. Germline CDR1 reads MNHNY; CDR2 reads SVGAGI (reference sequence). This CDR3 has 14 residues. The CDR3 bases are TGTGCCAGCAGTTACTCAGGGTCTGCCACTGAAGCTTTCTTT. It translates to CASSYSGSATEAFF.

The V and J genes are TRBV6-5 and TRBJ1-5; TRBD1 aligns across 7 bases. CDR1 and CDR2 (germline): MNHEY, SVGAGI. With 5 bases clipped from V and 1 base from J, the junction kept 20 bases outside the gene matches. The CDR3 contains 20 residues. CDR3 sequence reads: CASSNAQGGGFGISNQPQHF. CDR3 nucleotides: TGTGCCAGCAGTAATGCCCAGGGGGGGGGCTTTGGAATCAGCAATCAGCCCCAGCATTTT.

The V and J genes are TRBV6-5 and TRBJ2-5; D may match TRBD1 or TRBD2 (5 bases each). CDR3 size: 15 residues. Germline CDR1 MNHEY, CDR2 SVGAGI. V gave up 10 bases and J gave up 1 base, with 19 bases separating them. Here the CDR3 reads CATALYRTPQETQYF. DNA of the CDR3: TGTGCCACCGCGCTTTACAGGACTCCCCAAGAGACCCAGTACTTC.

In the case of this clonotype: This may stem from a read error, because a much larger clone lies one nucleotide away. This chain connects TRBV12-3 or TRBV12-4 to TRBJ1-6, with a tentative D call TRBD1 (5 bases). The CDR3 covers 16 residues. CDR3 sequence (DNA): TGTGCCAACAGTTTAGGAGACAGCTCCTATAATTCACCCCTCCACTTT. It encodes CANSLGDSSYNSPLHF.

Regarding this clonotype: An end of the junction differs from the germline gene, which may be a read error. V and J are TRBV6-1 and TRBJ2-2, with D possibly matching TRBD2 (5 bases). Germline V gene data show CDR1 as MNHNS and CDR2 as SASEGT. The CDR3 runs to 11 residues. The CDR3 sequence: CASRRAGVLFF. The CDR3 DNA reads TGTGCCAGCAGAAGGGCCGGGGTGCTGTTTTTT.

This clonotype was detected a few times. The V and J genes are TRBV6-2 or TRBV6-3 and TRBJ2-2; D remains ambiguous. The germline CDR1 and CDR2 sequences are MNHEY and SVGEGT. Trimming pared 2 bases from V and 2 bases from J, leaving 18 bases between. CDR3 length: 18 amino acids. In DNA form, the CDR3 reads TGTGCCAGCAGTTACAATTCTAGGGAATACCGCAACACCGGGGAGCTGTTTTTT. Its translation: CASSYNSREYRNTGELFF.

This clonotype has a handful of counts. The V gene is TRBV7-9, the J gene TRBJ1-2; D gene uncertain. There are 16 residues in the CDR3. CDR1 SEHNR and CDR2 FQNEAQ come from the germline V gene (reference sequence). V was pared by 5 bases and J by 10 bases, with 26 bases between. CDR3 sequence: CASSTRTADIYFDYTF. CDR3 in DNA: TGTGCCAGCAGCACTCGGACGGCCGACATATATTTCGACTACACCTTC. Using reference TRBV7-9 and TRBJ1-2 for the parts outside the CDR3, the full variable domain is DTGVSQNPRHKITKRGQNVTFRCDPISEHNRLYWYRQTLGQGPEFLTYFQNEAQLEKSRLLSDRFSAERPKGSFSTLEIQRTEQGDSAMYLCASSTRTADIYFDYTFGSGTRLTVV.

This clonotype was seen a handful of times. The chain recombines TRBV6-5 with TRBJ2-2; no clear D. Germline values: CDR1 MNHEY, CDR2 SVGAGI. Trimming left V 5 bases short and J 6 bases short, with 13 bases between. The length of the CDR3 is 14 residues. For the CDR3, the DNA is TGTGCCAGCAGTCCCCTGGGGATAGCCGGGGAGCTGTTTTTT. Translation gives CASSPLGIAGELFF.

This clonotype was counted ten times or more. V is TRBV7-2 and J is TRBJ2-2; a possible D gene is TRBD2 (5 bases). Trimming stripped 3 bases from V and 2 bases from J, with 10 bases between. The CDR3 is 15 amino acids. From germline, CDR1 is SGHTA and CDR2 FQGNSA. The CDR3 sequence is CASSFRLINTGELFF. In DNA, the CDR3 is TGTGCCAGCAGCTTTCGACTAATCAACACCGGGGAGCTGTTTTTT.